Below, one TCR beta chain is given with its context. Authors' data handling: Reference gene primer amplification gave estimated nucleated cell counts. Assay: immunoSEQ multiplex PCR; the TCRdb copy retains only in-frame clones and omits some. From that table come the V and J calls and clone size; the DNA was used to work out D and trimming. The sample has roughly 200,000 clones; approximately 90% are singletons. Germline CDR1 is MNHNY and CDR2 is SVGAGI (reference sequence). V was clipped by 7 bases and J by 1 base, with 10 bases between them. The CDR3 sequence is 13 residues long. These data belong to a study of blood T cell repertoires in COVID-19. Study summary: COVID-19 samples from acute and convalescent phases originated in the United States, Italy and Spain. PBMCs, B-cell-depleted T cells, or T cells provided the cDNA or gDNA that made up the material.

The sequence was collected from a woman in her 40s who had recovered from COVID-19. The chain recombines TRBV6-6 with TRBJ1-1; D is unresolved. The sequencing sample was made of peripheral blood. CDR3 coding DNA: TGTGCCAGCAAAGGACGGGAGAACACTGAAGCTTTCTTT. It translates to CASKGRENTEAFF.